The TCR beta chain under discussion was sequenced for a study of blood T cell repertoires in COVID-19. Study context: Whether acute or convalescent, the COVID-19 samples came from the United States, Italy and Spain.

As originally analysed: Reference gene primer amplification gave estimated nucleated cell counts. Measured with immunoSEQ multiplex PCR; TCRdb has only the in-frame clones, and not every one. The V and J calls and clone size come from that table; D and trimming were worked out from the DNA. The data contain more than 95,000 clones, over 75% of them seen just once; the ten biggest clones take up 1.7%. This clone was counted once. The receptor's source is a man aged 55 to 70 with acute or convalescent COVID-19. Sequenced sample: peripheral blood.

The CDR3 loop is CASSPIWFVDRNYGYTF. CDR3 bases: TGCGCCAGCAGCCCTATATGGTTCGTGGACAGGAACTATGGCTACACCTTC. V gene TRBV4-1 combines with J gene TRBJ1-2; 7 bases fit TRBD1. This CDR3 spans 17 amino acids. CDR1 MGHRA and CDR2 YSYEKL come from the germline V gene. After removal of 4 bases from V and 2 bases from J, the junction contained 13 bases not matched to a gene.